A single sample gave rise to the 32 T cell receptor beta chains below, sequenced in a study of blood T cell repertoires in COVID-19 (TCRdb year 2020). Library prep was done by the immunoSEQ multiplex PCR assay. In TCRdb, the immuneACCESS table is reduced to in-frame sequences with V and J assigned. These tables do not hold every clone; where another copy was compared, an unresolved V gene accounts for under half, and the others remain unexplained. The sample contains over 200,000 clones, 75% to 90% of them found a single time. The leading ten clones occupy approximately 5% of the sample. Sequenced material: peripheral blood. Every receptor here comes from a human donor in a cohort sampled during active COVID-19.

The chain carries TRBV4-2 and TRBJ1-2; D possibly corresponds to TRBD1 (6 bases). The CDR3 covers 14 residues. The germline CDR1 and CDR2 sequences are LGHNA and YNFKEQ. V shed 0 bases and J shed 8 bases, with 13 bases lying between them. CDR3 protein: CASSQDGGLRGYTF. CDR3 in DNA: TGTGCCAGCAGCCAAGATGGGGGCCTTAGGGGCTACACCTTC.

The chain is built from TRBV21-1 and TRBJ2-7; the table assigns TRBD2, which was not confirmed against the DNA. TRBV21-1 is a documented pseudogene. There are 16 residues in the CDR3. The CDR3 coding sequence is TGTGCCAGCAGCAAAAATGGAAAAGCGGACCGCTACGAGCAGTACTTC. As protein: CASSKNGKADRYEQYF.

The CDR3 sequence is CASSPPLGQNYEQYF. For the CDR3, the DNA is TGTGCCAGCTCACCACCCCTGGGCCAGAACTACGAGCAGTACTTC. This chain links TRBV18 with TRBJ2-7; no definite D call. The V gene lost 0 bases and the J gene lost 3 bases, with 12 bases spanning the gap. Germline lookup yields CDR1 KGHSH and CDR2 LQKENI. The CDR3 length is 15 residues. The variable domain in full, with the rest retrieved from reference TRBV18 and TRBJ2-7, is NAGVMQNPRHLVRRRGQEARLRCSPMKGHSHVYWYRQLPEEGLKFMVYLQKENIIDESGMPKERFSAEFPKEGPSILRIQQVVRGDSAAYFCASSPPLGQNYEQYFGPGTRLTVT.

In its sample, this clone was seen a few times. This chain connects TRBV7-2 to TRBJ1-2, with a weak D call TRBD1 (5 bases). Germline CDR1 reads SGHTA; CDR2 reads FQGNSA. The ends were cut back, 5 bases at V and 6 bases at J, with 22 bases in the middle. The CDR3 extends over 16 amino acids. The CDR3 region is CASSHVWVQGVHGYTF. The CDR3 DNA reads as TGTGCCAGCAGCCATGTCTGGGTGCAGGGCGTACATGGCTACACCTTC.

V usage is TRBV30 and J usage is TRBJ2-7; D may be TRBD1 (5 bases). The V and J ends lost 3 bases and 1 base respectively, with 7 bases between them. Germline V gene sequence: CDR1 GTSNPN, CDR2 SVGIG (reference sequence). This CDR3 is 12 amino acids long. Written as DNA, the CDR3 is TGTGCCTGGAGGTACAGGTCCTACGAGCAGTACTTC. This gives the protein CAWRYRSYEQYF.

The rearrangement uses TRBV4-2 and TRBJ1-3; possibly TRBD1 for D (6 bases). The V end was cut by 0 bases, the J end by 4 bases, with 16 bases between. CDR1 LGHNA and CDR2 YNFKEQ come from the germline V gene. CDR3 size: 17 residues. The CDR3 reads CASSQEGRQASGNTIYF. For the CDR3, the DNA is TGTGCCAGCAGCCAAGAAGGAAGACAGGCGTCCGGAAACACCATATATTTT.

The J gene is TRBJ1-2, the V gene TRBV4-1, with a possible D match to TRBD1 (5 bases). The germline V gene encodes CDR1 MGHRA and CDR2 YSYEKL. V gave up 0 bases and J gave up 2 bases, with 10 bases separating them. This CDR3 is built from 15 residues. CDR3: CASSQDGAANYGYTF. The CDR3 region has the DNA TGCGCCAGCAGCCAAGATGGGGCGGCGAACTATGGCTACACCTTC.

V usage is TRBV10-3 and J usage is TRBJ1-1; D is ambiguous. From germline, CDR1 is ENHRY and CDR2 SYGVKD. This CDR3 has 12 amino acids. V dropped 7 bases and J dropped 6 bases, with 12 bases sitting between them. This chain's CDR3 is CAIKDKSAEAFF. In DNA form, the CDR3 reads TGTGCCATCAAAGACAAGTCTGCTGAAGCTTTCTTT.

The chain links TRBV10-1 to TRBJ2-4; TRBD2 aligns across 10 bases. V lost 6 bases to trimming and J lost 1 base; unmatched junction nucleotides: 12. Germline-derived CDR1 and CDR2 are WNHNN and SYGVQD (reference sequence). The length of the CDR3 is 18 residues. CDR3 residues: CASRLTSGSASAKNIQYF. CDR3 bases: TGCGCCAGCAGGCTGACTAGCGGGTCGGCGAGCGCCAAAAACATTCAGTACTTC.

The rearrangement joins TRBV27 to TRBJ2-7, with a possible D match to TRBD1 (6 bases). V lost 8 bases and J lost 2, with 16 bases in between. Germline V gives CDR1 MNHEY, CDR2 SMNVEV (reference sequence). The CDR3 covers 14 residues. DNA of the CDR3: TGTGCCAGCCACCGGGACACGGGCACCTACGAGCAGTACTTC. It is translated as CASHRDTGTYEQYF.

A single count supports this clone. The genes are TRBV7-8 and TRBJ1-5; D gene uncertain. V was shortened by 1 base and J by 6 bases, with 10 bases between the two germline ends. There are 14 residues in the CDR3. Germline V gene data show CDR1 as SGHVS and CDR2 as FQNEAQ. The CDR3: CASSLGGSVQPQHF. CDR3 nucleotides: TGTGCCAGCAGCTTAGGAGGGTCCGTTCAGCCCCAGCATTTT.

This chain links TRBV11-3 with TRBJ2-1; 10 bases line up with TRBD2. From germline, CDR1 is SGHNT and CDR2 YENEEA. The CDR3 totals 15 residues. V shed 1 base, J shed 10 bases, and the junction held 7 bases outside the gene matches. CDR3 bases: TGTGCCAGCAGCTTAGGGAGGCTAGCGGGAGAGGAGCAGTTCTTC. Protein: CASSLGRLAGEEQFF.

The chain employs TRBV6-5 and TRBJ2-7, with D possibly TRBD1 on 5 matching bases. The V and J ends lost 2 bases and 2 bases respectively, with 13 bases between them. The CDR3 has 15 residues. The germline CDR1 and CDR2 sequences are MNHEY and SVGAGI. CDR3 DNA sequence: TGTGCCAGCAGTTACAATTTTAGGGGCCCCTACGAGCAGTACTTC. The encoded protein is CASSYNFRGPYEQYF.

CDR3: CASSRWWDRVHEQYF. The CDR3 nucleotides are TGTGCCAGTTCTCGCTGGTGGGACAGGGTCCACGAGCAGTACTTC. The chain couples TRBV6-5 to TRBJ2-7, with 9 nucleotides matching TRBD1. V dropped 9 bases and J dropped 5; count of bases not matched to a gene: 14. Looked up from germline, CDR1 is MNHEY and CDR2 is SVGAGI. The CDR3 contains 15 residues.

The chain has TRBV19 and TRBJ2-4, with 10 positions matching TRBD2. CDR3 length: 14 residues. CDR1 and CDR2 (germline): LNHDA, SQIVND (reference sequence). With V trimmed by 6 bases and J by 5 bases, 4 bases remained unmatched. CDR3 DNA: TGTGCCAGTAGGCACCTAGCGGGGGAAAACATTCAGTACTTC. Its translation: CASRHLAGENIQYF.

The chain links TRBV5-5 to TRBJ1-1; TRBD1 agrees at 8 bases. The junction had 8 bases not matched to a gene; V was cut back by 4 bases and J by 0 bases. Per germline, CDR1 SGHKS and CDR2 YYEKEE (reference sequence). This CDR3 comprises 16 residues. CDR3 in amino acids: CASSADRGRLNTEAFF. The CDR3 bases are TGTGCCAGCAGCGCTGACAGGGGAAGACTGAACACTGAAGCTTTCTTT.

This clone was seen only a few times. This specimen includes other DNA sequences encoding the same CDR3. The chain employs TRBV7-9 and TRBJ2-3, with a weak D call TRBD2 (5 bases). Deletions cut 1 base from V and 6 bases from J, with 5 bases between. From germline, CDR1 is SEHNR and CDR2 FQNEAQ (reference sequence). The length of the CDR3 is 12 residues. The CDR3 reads CASSLERDTQYF. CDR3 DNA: TGTGCCAGCAGCTTAGAGCGGGATACGCAGTATTTT.

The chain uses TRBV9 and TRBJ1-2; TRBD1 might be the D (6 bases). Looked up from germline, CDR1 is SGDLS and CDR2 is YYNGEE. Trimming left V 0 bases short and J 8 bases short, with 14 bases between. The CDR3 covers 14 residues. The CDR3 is CASSVGAGVIGYTF. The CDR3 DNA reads TGTGCCAGCAGCGTAGGTGCAGGGGTAATCGGCTACACCTTC.

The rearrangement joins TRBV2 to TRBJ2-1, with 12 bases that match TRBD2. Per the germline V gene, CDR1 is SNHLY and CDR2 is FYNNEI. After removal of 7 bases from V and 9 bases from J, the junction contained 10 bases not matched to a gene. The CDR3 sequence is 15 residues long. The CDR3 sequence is CASTPGASGRVEQFF. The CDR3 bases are TGTGCCAGCACTCCCGGGGCTAGCGGGAGGGTTGAGCAGTTCTTC.

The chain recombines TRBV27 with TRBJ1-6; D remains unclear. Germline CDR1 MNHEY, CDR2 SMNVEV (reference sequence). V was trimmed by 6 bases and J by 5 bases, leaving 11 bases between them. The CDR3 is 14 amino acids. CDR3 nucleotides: TGTGCCAGCAGCCGTACGGGAAATAATTCACCCCTCCACTTT. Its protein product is CASSRTGNNSPLHF.

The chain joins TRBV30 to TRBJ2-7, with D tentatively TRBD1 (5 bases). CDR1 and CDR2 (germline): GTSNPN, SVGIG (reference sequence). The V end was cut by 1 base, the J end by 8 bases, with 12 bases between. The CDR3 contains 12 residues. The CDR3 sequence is CAWSAGPGKQYF. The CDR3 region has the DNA TGTGCCTGGAGTGCCGGGCCAGGGAAGCAGTACTTC.

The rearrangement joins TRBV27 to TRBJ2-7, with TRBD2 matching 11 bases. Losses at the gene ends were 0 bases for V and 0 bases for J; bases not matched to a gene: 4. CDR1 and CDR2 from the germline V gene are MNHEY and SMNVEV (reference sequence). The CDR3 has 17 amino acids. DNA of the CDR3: TGTGCCAGCAGTTTATCAGGGGGACTAGCGGACTCCTACGAGCAGTACTTC. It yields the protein CASSLSGGLADSYEQYF.

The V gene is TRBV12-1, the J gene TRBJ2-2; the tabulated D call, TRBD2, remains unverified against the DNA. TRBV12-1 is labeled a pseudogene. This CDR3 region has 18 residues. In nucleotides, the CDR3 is TGTGCCAGCAGCTTTGGCCCGGCGAGGGGAGGTGACACCGGGGAGCTGTTTTTT. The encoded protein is CASSFGPARGGDTGELFF.

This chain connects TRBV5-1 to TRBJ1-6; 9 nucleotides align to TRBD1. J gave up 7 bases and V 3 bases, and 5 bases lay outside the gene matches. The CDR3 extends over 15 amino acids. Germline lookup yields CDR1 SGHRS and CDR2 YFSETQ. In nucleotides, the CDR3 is TGCGCCAGCAGCTCTGGACAGGGGTGGAATTCACCCCTCCACTTT. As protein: CASSSGQGWNSPLHF.

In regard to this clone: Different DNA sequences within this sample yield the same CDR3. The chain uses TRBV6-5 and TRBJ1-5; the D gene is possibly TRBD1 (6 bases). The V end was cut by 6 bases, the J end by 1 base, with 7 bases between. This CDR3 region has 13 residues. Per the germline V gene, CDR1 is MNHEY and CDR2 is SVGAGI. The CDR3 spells CASRQGSNQPQHF. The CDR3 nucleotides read TGTGCCAGCAGGCAGGGGAGCAATCAGCCCCAGCATTTT.

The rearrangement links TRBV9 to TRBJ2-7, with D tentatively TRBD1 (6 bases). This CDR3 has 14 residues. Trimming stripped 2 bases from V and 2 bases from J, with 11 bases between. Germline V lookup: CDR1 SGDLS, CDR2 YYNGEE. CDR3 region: CASSVLDRAYEQYF. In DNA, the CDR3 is TGTGCCAGCAGCGTTTTGGACAGAGCCTACGAGCAGTACTTC. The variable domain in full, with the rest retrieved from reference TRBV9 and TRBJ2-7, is DSGVTQTPKHLITATGQRVTLRCSPRSGDLSVYWYQQSLDQGLQFLIQYYNGEERAKGNILERFSAQQFPDLHSELNLSSLELGDSALYFCASSVLDRAYEQYFGPGTRLTVT.

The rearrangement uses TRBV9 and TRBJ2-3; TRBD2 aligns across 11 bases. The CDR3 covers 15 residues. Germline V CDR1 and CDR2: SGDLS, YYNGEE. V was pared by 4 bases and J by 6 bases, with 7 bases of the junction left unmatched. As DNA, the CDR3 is TGTGCCAGCAGCACCACCGGGACTAGCGGTGATACGCAGTATTTT. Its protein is CASSTTGTSGDTQYF.

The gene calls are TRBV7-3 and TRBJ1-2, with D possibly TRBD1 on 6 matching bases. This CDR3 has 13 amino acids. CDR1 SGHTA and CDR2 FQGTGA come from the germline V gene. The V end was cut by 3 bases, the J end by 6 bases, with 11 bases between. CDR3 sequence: CASSFVAGDGYTF. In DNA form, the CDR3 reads TGTGCCAGCAGCTTTGTGGCAGGGGATGGCTACACCTTC. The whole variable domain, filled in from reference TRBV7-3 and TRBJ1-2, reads GAGVSQTPSNKVTEKGKYVELRCDPISGHTALYWYRQSLGQGPEFLIYFQGTGAADDSGLPNDRFFAVRPEGSVSTLKIQRTERGDSAVYLCASSFVAGDGYTFGSGTRLTVV.

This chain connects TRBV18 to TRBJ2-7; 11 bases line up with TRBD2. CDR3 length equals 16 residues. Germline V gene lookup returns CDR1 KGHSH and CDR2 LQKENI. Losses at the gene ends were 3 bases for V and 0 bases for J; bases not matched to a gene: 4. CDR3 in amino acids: CASSPGLAGLSYEQYF. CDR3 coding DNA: TGTGCCAGCTCACCCGGACTAGCGGGCCTCTCCTACGAGCAGTACTTC.

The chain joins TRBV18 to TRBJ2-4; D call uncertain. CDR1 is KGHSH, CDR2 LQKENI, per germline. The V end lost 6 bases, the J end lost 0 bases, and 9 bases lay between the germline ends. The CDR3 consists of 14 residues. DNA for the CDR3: TGTGCCAGCTCTCCCGGAGAAGCCAAAAACATTCAGTACTTC. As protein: CASSPGEAKNIQYF.

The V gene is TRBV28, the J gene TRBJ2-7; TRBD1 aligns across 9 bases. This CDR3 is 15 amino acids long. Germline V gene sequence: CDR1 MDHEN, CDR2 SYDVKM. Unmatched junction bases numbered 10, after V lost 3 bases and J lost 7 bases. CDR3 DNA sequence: TGTGCCAGCAGTTTCGTCGGACAGGGGTTGGGAGAGCAGTACTTC. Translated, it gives CASSFVGQGLGEQYF.

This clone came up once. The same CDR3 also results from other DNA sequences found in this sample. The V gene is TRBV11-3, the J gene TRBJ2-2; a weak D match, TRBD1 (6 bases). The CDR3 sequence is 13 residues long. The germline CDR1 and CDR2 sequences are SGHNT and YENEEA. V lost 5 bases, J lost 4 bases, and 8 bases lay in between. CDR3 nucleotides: TGTGCCAGCAGCCTGGACAGCACCGGGGAGCTGTTTTTT. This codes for CASSLDSTGELFF.